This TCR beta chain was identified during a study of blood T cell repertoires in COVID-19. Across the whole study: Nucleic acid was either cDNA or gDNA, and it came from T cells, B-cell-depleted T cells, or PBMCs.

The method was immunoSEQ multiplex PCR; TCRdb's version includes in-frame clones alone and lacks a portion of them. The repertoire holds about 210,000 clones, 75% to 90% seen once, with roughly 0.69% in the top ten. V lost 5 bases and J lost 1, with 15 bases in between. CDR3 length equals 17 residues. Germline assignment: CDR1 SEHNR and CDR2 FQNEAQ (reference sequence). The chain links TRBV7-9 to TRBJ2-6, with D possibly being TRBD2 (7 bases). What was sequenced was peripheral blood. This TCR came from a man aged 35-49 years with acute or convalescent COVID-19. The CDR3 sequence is CASSPNGGASGANVLTF. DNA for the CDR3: TGTGCCAGCAGCCCGAATGGGGGGGCTTCTGGGGCCAACGTCCTGACTTTC.